This T cell receptor beta chain is from a study of breast tumors, draining lymph nodes, adjacent tissues. The V and J ends lost 4 bases and 9 bases, in that order; junction bases with no gene match: 15. CDR3 size: 16 residues. The germline V gene has CDR1 MNHNY and CDR2 SVGAGI (reference sequence). TCRdb reprocessed the multiplex PCR reads via MiXCR and lists one record per CDR3 protein. The sample records 130,000 or so distinct CDR3 sequences, about 22% being singletons. Note on this clonotype: This may be a read error, as it is one base from a much larger clone.

Axillary draining lymph nodes of breast cancer patients supplied the node samples. This sequence originates from a female donor with breast cancer. Some clones in this sample may be carry-over from other donors' samples. This chain connects TRBV6-6 to TRBJ2-5, with 9 bases matching TRBD1. Sequenced material: axillary lymph node tissue. This CDR3 reads CASSFLSGQGGEAQYF. The CDR3 bases are TGTGCCAGCAGTTTCTTGTCGGGACAGGGTGGGGAGGCCCAGTACTTC.